The next 14 T cell receptor beta chains were all read from a single sample in a study of cytotoxic CD8 clonotypes in ibrutinib-treated CLL. Clones were read by immunoSEQ multiplex PCR, and TCRdb kept only the in-frame ones, dropping some. The table has some 130,000 clones, 80% to 90% seen once. This material consisted of PBMCs, taken after 24 months of ibrutinib treatment. Every receptor here comes from a human donor with chronic lymphocytic leukemia.

The rearrangement joins TRBV4-2 to TRBJ2-7; D remains ambiguous. CDR1 and CDR2 (germline): LGHNA, YNFKEQ. The CDR3 is made up of 16 amino acids. The ends were cut back, 1 base at V and 5 bases at J, with 18 bases in the middle. Here the CDR3 reads CASSQVVTALSNEQYF. For the CDR3, the DNA is TGTGCCAGCAGCCAAGTGGTCACAGCTTTATCCAACGAGCAGTACTTC.

The chain has TRBV9 and TRBJ2-3, with 7 positions matching TRBD1. V lost 6 bases to trimming and J lost 2 bases; unmatched junction nucleotides: 21. CDR1 is SGDLS and CDR2 is YYNGEE in the germline V gene. This CDR3 is built from 19 residues. Here the CDR3 DNA reads TGTGCCAGCACCCCTAACTTACAGGGGTCGGTGTCGATCACAGATACGCAGTATTTT. This gives the protein CASTPNLQGSVSITDTQYF. The full variable domain, its missing parts supplied by reference TRBV9 and TRBJ2-3, is DSGVTQTPKHLITATGQRVTLRCSPRSGDLSVYWYQQSLDQGLQFLIQYYNGEERAKGNILERFSAQQFPDLHSELNLSSLELGDSALYFCASTPNLQGSVSITDTQYFGPGTRLTVL.

The V and J genes are TRBV5-1 and TRBJ2-3; TRBD2 might be the D (6 bases). Germline-derived CDR1 and CDR2 are SGHRS and YFSETQ. The CDR3 runs 13 residues. Between the trimmed V and J ends, which lost 3 bases and 5 bases, there was a span of 10 bases. The CDR3 nucleotides read TGCGCCAGCAGCTCCCGGGGGTTAGATACGCAGTATTTT. Its protein is CASSSRGLDTQYF. Full variable domain (missing parts from reference TRBV5-1 and TRBJ2-3): KAGVTQTPRYLIKTRGQQVTLSCSPISGHRSVSWYQQTPGQGLQFLFEYFSETQRNKGNFPGRFSGRQFSNSRSEMNVSTLELGDSALYLCASSSRGLDTQYFGPGTRLTVL.

This rearrangement joins TRBV19 to TRBJ2-6; D unclear. CDR1 is LNHDA and CDR2 is SQIVND in the germline V gene (reference sequence). The CDR3 loop spans 13 amino acids. V was cut by 6 bases and J by 0 bases, with 3 bases left in between. The CDR3 DNA follows: TGTGCCAGTAGAAGCTCTGGGGCCAACGTCCTGACTTTC. Translated: CASRSSGANVLTF. The entire variable domain, with the rest obtained from reference TRBV19 and TRBJ2-6, is as follows: DGGITQSPKYLFRKEGQNVTLSCEQNLNHDAMYWYRQDPGQGLRLIYYSQIVNDFQKGDIAEGYSVSREKKESFPLTVTSAQKNPTAFYLCASRSSGANVLTFGAGSRLTVL.

The chain has TRBV9 and TRBJ2-1, with a possible D match to TRBD1 (5 bases). Germline V lookup: CDR1 SGDLS, CDR2 YYNGEE. The CDR3 length is 16 residues. Trimming shortened V by 4 bases and J by 2 bases, and 16 bases separated the two germline ends. CDR3 DNA: TGTGCCAGCAGCACCCAACAGGTACTCACCTACAATGAGCAGTTCTTC. This sequence encodes CASSTQQVLTYNEQFF.

The J gene is TRBJ2-1, the V gene TRBV4-1, with no clear D. Trimming left V 1 base short and J 4 bases short, with 8 bases between. CDR3 size: 14 residues. Germline assignment: CDR1 MGHRA and CDR2 YSYEKL. CDR3 bases: TGCGCCAGCAGCCAAGTCCAGACTTACAATGAGCAGTTCTTC. Translation gives CASSQVQTYNEQFF.

The rearrangement uses TRBV13 and TRBJ2-7; D assignment may be TRBD1 or TRBD2 (5 bases each). V was clipped by 2 bases and J by 2 bases, with 19 bases between them. In germline, CDR1 is PRHDT, CDR2 FYEKMQ (reference sequence). The CDR3 runs to 17 residues. This CDR3 is CASSLWSGTERTYEQYF. CDR3 DNA sequence: TGTGCCAGCAGCTTATGGTCCGGGACGGAACGCACCTACGAGCAGTACTTC.

The chain couples TRBV2 to TRBJ2-1; tentatively, D is TRBD1 (5 bases). Trimming pared 2 bases from V and 10 bases from J, leaving 12 bases between. Per the germline V gene, CDR1 is SNHLY and CDR2 is FYNNEI. This CDR3 contains 13 residues. CDR3: CASSELGLGEQFF. Written as DNA, the CDR3 is TGTGCCAGCAGTGAATTGGGGCTCGGGGAGCAGTTCTTC.

This clone was seen only once. This sequence joins TRBV11-2 and TRBJ2-7; D is unresolved. CDR3 length equals 14 residues. Per germline, CDR1 SGHAT and CDR2 FQNNGV. The V end was cut by 0 bases, the J end by 1 base, with 7 bases between. The CDR3 sequence: CASSLEGGSYEQYF. The CDR3 nucleotides are TGTGCCAGCAGCTTAGAGGGCGGATCCTACGAGCAGTACTTC.

This sequence joins TRBV28 and TRBJ2-3; 10 nucleotides match TRBD2. CDR1 is MDHEN, CDR2 SYDVKM, per germline. The CDR3 is 15 residues long. J was trimmed by 5 bases and V by 6 bases; bases with no gene match: 8. CDR3 sequence reads: CASRSSGRLIDTQYF. CDR3 bases: TGTGCCAGCAGGAGTAGCGGGAGGCTGATAGATACGCAGTATTTT. The entire variable domain, with the rest obtained from reference TRBV28 and TRBJ2-3, is as follows: DVKVTQSSRYLVKRTGEKVFLECVQDMDHENMFWYRQDPGLGLRLIYFSYDVKMKEKGDIPEGYSVSREKKERFSLILESASTNQTSMYLCASRSSGRLIDTQYFGPGTRLTVL.

This rearrangement joins TRBV10-3 to TRBJ1-2; D gene uncertain. The CDR3 totals 15 residues. Trimming removed 3 bases at V and 3 bases at J, with 14 bases between. Germline loops: CDR1 ENHRY, CDR2 SYGVKD. CDR3 residues: CAISDKDLGYYGYTF. In DNA form, the CDR3 reads TGTGCCATCAGTGATAAAGACCTGGGGTACTATGGCTACACCTTC.

This chain connects TRBV6-5 to TRBJ2-6; D unclear. The CDR3 spans 12 residues. The V end was cut by 6 bases, the J end by 4 bases, with 4 bases between. The germline gives CDR1 MNHEY, CDR2 SVGAGI. The CDR3 region is CASRSGANVLTF. The CDR3 DNA follows: TGTGCCAGCAGGTCCGGGGCCAACGTCCTGACTTTC.

The V call is TRBV9, the J call TRBJ2-5; a weak D match, TRBD1 (5 bases). The length of the CDR3 is 16 residues. Trimming cost V 2 bases and J 4 bases, with 18 bases left between them. The germline V gene has CDR1 SGDLS and CDR2 YYNGEE. The CDR3 sequence: CASSVTETVRVETQYF. As DNA, the CDR3 is TGTGCCAGCAGCGTGACAGAGACTGTAAGAGTAGAGACCCAGTACTTC.

J is TRBJ2-2 and V is TRBV6-5; D not certain. The CDR3 covers 12 residues. V shed 2 bases and J shed 6 bases, with 4 bases lying between them. Germline CDR1 and CDR2: MNHEY and SVGAGI. Here the CDR3 DNA reads TGTGCCAGCAGTTACGGGGCCGGGGAGCTGTTTTTT. Translated: CASSYGAGELFF.